A selection of T cell receptor beta chains follows, all from one sample in a study of early T cells in non-severe SARS-CoV-2 infection. TCRdb reanalysed the 5' RACE reads using MiXCR and keeps one entry per CDR3 protein. The table records about 42,000 distinct CDR3 sequences, 7.1% of them present only once. Sequenced input: whole blood. Receptor source: an adult who was a healthcare worker with PCR-confirmed SARS-CoV-2 infection or an uninfected control (not recorded which). CDR3s include the opening cysteine and the closing phenylalanine or tryptophan. The D gene is left open where the match is weak. Part of the rows lack a size; the others show once, few, many or a class for expanded clones.

13	.	TRBJ1-1	TRBV5-1	.	CASSLIGDTEAFF	TGCGCCAGCAGCTTGATCGGGGATACTGAAGCTTTCTTT
13	few	TRBJ2-2	TRBV10-1	.	CASSDRATGELFF	TGCGCCAGCAGTGACAGGGCCACCGGGGAGCTGTTTTTT
16	many	TRBJ2-7	TRBV13	.	CASSLTAAGRGYEQYF	TGTGCCAGCAGCTTAACGGCCGCGGGAAGAGGCTACGAGCAGTACTTC
13	many	TRBJ1-1	TRBV6-2/TRBV6-3	.	CASRPGMNTEAFF	TGTGCCAGCAGGCCCGGGATGAACACTGAAGCTTTCTTT
13	medium-sized	TRBJ1-1	TRBV7-8	.	CASSLTGGTEAFF	TGTGCCAGCAGCTTGACAGGAGGCACTGAAGCTTTCTTT
13	many	TRBJ2-5	TRBV18	.	CASSQNSKETQYF	TGTGCCAGCTCACAAAACTCCAAAGAGACCCAGTACTTC
17	.	TRBJ2-2	TRBV6-6	TRBD1	CASSYRYRQGGTGELFF	TGTGCCAGCAGTTACCGCTACCGACAGGGCGGCACCGGGGAGCTGTTTTTT
13	many	TRBJ1-2	TRBV7-6	.	CASSSRGGYGYTF	TGTGCCAGCAGCTCCAGAGGCGGCTATGGCTACACCTTC
13	.	TRBJ1-5	TRBV20-1	TRBD1	CSARDSGGLSQHF	TGCAGTGCTAGAGACTCAGGGGGATTGTCCCAGCATTTT
15	few	TRBJ1-2	TRBV7-2	TRBD1	CASSKGQGANYGYTF	TGTGCCAGCAGCAAGGGACAGGGGGCTAACTATGGCTACACCTTC
14	many	TRBJ2-1	TRBV21-1	.	CASSNSGQNNEQFF	TGTGCCAGCAGCAATTCGGGACAGAACAATGAGCAGTTCTTC
14	few	TRBJ1-2	TRBV5-1	.	CASSLGTLNYGYTF	TGCGCCAGCAGCCTGGGAACCCTTAACTATGGCTACACCTTC
12	few	TRBJ1-2	TRBV7-6	TRBD1	CASSPDRDGYTF	TGTGCCAGCAGCCCGGACAGGGATGGCTACACCTTC
13	many	TRBJ2-1	TRBV10-2	TRBD2	CASKLAGANEQFF	TGCGCCAGCAAGCTAGCGGGGGCAAATGAGCAGTTCTTC
15	many	TRBJ2-7	TRBV10-3	TRBD1	CAISGTGTGVYEQYF	TGTGCCATCAGTGGTACCGGGACAGGGGTCTACGAGCAGTACTTC
15	.	TRBJ1-1	TRBV4-3	.	CASSQDGAGNTEAFF	TGCGCCAGCAGCCAAGATGGAGCAGGGAACACTGAAGCTTTCTTT
13	few	TRBJ1-2	TRBV7-2	.	CASSWTQNYGYTF	TGTGCCAGCAGCTGGACACAAAACTATGGCTACACCTTC
14	.	TRBJ2-1	TRBV12-3/TRBV12-4	.	CASSLYMDSSEQFF	TGTGCCAGCAGTCTATACATGGACAGTAGTGAGCAGTTCTTC
16	few	TRBJ2-7	TRBV7-9	TRBD1	CASSLEGLDRGYEQYF	TGTGCCAGCAGCTTAGAGGGGCTGGACAGGGGATACGAGCAGTACTTC
11	few	TRBJ2-5	TRBV27	.	CASSDEETQYF	TGTGCCAGCAGTGATGAGGAGACCCAGTACTTC
13	many	TRBJ1-6	TRBV6-1	.	CASSELGNSPLHF	TGTGCCAGCAGTGAACTGGGGAATTCACCCCTCCACTTT
15	.	TRBJ1-2	TRBV9	.	CASSVAPRRDYGYTF	TGTGCCAGCAGCGTAGCCCCAAGAAGAGACTATGGCTACACCTTC
12	many	TRBJ2-7	TRBV20-1	.	CSATGFSYEQYF	TGCAGTGCTACCGGATTCTCCTACGAGCAGTACTTC
13	many	TRBJ2-7	TRBV5-1	.	CASSFPGIYEQYF	TGCGCCAGCAGCTTCCCCGGAATCTACGAGCAGTACTTC
14	.	TRBJ1-4	TRBV7-9	.	CASSPIATNEKLFF	TGTGCCAGCAGCCCCATTGCAACTAATGAAAAACTGTTTTTT
14	many	TRBJ1-2	TRBV12-3/TRBV12-4	.	CASSYTDRNYGYTF	TGTGCCAGCAGTTACACGGACAGAAACTATGGCTACACCTTC
17	.	TRBJ2-7	TRBV18	.	CASSPPRGSPSSYEQYF	TGTGCCAGCTCACCACCGAGAGGCTCACCGAGCTCCTACGAGCAGTACTTC